One sample yielded the 9 T cell receptor beta chains listed below, sequenced in a study of blood T cells in healthy people across ages. The use of a sample-barcoded 5' primer and a J-beta primer mix characterized a second PCR of roughly 6 to 12 cycles. TCRdb processed the 5' RACE reads anew with MiXCR; each CDR3 protein has one entry. The repertoire holds 870,000 or so distinct CDR3 sequences, with around 28% as singletons. The sequenced sample was blood. The receptors derive from a woman of 80 years or more in good health.

Concerning this clonotype: One end of the junction does not line up with germline, which may come from a read error. The chain joins TRBV4-3 to TRBJ1-4, with a tentative D call TRBD1 (5 bases). The CDR3 is made up of 15 amino acids. From germline, CDR1 is LGHNA and CDR2 YSLEER. The CDR3 sequence is CASSQEGTPNEKRFF. The CDR3 coding sequence is TGCGCCAGCAGCCAAGAGGGGACCCCTAATGAAAAACGGTTTTTT.

Regarding this clonotype: Here the CDR3 omits its conserved ending phenylalanine or tryptophan, so a read error is the likely source. This chain connects TRBV3-1 to TRBJ1-5; D is uncertain. Germline CDR1 reads LGHDT; CDR2 reads YNNKEL (reference sequence). CDR3 size: 13 residues. CDR3: CANSWTENQPQHV. The DNA for the CDR3 is TGTGCCAACAGCTGGACGGAGAATCAGCCCCAGCATGTT.

This clonotype was found a few times. V usage is TRBV7-6 and J usage is TRBJ2-2, with TRBD2 identical over 8 bases. The CDR3 sequence is 16 residues long. The junction had 5 bases not matched to a gene; V was cut back by 1 base and J by 4 bases. In germline, CDR1 is SGHVS, CDR2 FNYEAQ. The CDR3 DNA follows: TGTGCCAGCAGCTTAGGCAGCGGGGGAGTCACCGGGGAGCTGTTTTTT. Translating it yields CASSLGSGGVTGELFF.

This rearrangement joins TRBV20-1 to TRBJ1-3; D gene unclear. The germline V gene encodes CDR1 DFQATT and CDR2 SNEGSKA (reference sequence). V lost 0 bases and J 4 bases, leaving 16 bases between the germline ends. The CDR3 is 16 amino acids. For the CDR3, the DNA is TGCAGTGCTAGAGATCCCGGCAGGAGCTCCGGAAACACCATATATTTT. It specifies CSARDPGRSSGNTIYF.

The chain couples TRBV5-1 to TRBJ2-1; TRBD1 matches at 9 bases. The CDR3 covers 15 residues. CDR1 SGHRS and CDR2 YFSETQ come from the germline V gene. V lost 4 bases to trimming and J lost 2 bases; unmatched junction nucleotides: 4. For the CDR3, the DNA is TGCGCCAGCAGCACCGGACAGGGGACCTACAATGAGCAGTTCTTC. It yields the protein CASSTGQGTYNEQFF.

This clonotype came up a few times. This chain connects TRBV18 to TRBJ1-4; no definite D call. With 3 bases removed from V and 3 bases from J, the gap between germline ends came to 8 bases. Germline CDR1 and CDR2: KGHSH and LQKENI. The length of the CDR3 is 14 residues. This CDR3 reads CASSPYSSNEKLFF. Here the CDR3 DNA reads TGTGCCAGCTCACCGTACAGTTCTAATGAAAAACTGTTTTTT.

This clonotype was observed once. The V gene is TRBV20-1, the J gene TRBJ1-1; no clear D. This CDR3 has 13 amino acids. The V gene's germline CDR1 is DFQATT and CDR2 SNEGSKA (reference sequence). V shed 3 bases and J shed 3 bases, with 11 bases lying between them. CDR3 nucleotides: TGCAGTGCTAGTGGAGAGGCTCACACTGAAGCTTTCTTT. Amino acids: CSASGEAHTEAFF.

In this sample, this clonotype turned up many times. The DNA for the CDR3 is TGTGCCACGCGCCGGGACAGGGGAAACTATGGCTACACCTTC. Translation gives CATRRDRGNYGYTF. The V gene is TRBV6-2 or TRBV6-3, the J gene TRBJ1-2, with 10 bases identical to TRBD1. This CDR3 is 14 amino acids long. The germline V gene encodes CDR1 MNHEY and CDR2 SVGEGT. V trimming: 10 bases; J trimming: 2 bases; junction bases outside the gene matches: 7.

The genes are TRBV6-6 and TRBJ1-2; 8 nucleotides agree with TRBD1. The CDR3 consists of 13 residues. Trimming at V came to 5 bases and at J to 6 bases, leaving 5 bases not matched to a gene. Germline V gives CDR1 MNHNY, CDR2 SVGAGI (reference sequence). The DNA of the CDR3 is TGTGCCAGCAGTGGGCAGGGGGCGGATGGCTACACCTTC. Protein product: CASSGQGADGYTF.